The entry that follows covers one TCR beta chain sequence. The data belong to a study of CD8 T cells in Susac syndrome. CD8+ and CD4+ blood T cells underwent TCR beta sequencing. The healthy controls were matched to patients by age and sex. TEMRA cells underwent FACS enrichment and CD8+ and CD4+ T cells underwent negative isolation. The V end lost 6 bases, the J end lost 1 base, and 12 bases lay between the germline ends. The CDR3 is 13 amino acids. The V gene's germline CDR1 is SQVTM and CDR2 ANQGSEA. RNA amounts of about 0.45 to 1 ug underwent reverse transcription with random hexamers. TCR beta CDR3 was amplified by immunoSEQ multiplex PCR. This amplification extended across 54 Vbeta and 13 Jbeta segments. TCRdb re-analysed the immunoSEQ multiplex PCR reads in MiXCR, keeping a single row per CDR3 protein. This table has about 210,000 distinct CDR3 sequences, approximately 94% appearing once.

V is TRBV29-1 and J is TRBJ1-1; D gene uncertain. Sequencing was carried out using CD4+ T cells from PBMCs. This receptor was taken from a human donor in good health. The CDR3 coding sequence is TGCAGCGTGTGGAGATTACCGAACACTGAAGCTTTCTTT. It specifies CSVWRLPNTEAFF.